This TCR beta chain appears in the sequencing data of a study of control samples from healthy donors and cancer patients. TCRdb's copy holds only in-frame clones and misses some; the assay was immunoSEQ multiplex PCR. The data hold about 180,000 clones, with 85% to 90% observed a single time. Germline lookup yields CDR1 SGHTA and CDR2 FQGNSA. The V end was cut by 5 bases, the J end by 6 bases, with 16 bases between. The length of the CDR3 is 14 residues. The chain has TRBV7-2 and TRBJ1-1, with D unclear. This receptor was identified in a woman between 45 and 65 years old in good health. Source material: blood. The CDR3 bases are TGTGCCAGCAGCGGCAAGATCAGGCCCCCTGAAGCTTTCTTT. It is translated as CASSGKIRPPEAFF.